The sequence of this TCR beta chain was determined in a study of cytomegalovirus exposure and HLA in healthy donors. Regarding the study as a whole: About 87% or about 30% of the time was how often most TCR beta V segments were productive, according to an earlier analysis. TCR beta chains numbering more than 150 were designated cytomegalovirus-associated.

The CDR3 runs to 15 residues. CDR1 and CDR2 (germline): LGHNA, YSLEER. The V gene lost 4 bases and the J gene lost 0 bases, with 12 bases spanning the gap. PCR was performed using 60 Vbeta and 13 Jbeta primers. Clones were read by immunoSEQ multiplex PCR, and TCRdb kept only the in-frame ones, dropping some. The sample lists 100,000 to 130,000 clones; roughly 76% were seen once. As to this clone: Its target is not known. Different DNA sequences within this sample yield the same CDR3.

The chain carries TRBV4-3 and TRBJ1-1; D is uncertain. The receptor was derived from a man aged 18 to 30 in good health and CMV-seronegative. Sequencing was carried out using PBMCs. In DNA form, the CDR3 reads TGCGCCAGCAGCCCCTCCGGACTCCTGAACACTGAAGCTTTCTTT. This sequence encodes CASSPSGLLNTEAFF.